These 26 T cell receptor beta chains originate from one sample sequenced in a study of shared clonotypes between healthy human individuals. Assay used: immunoSEQ multiplex PCR; TCRdb lists only in-frame clones, some missing. The sample yields just over 2,000,000 clones, about 95% seen once. Sequencing was performed on naive CD4+ T cells sorted from blood. Specified subset: CD45RA+ positively selected. Source of these receptors: a man aged 18 to 29 in good health.

The chain joins TRBV7-2 to TRBJ2-1; 8 bases align to TRBD2. V lost 5 bases and J lost 9; bases outside the gene matches: 12. This CDR3 region has 15 residues. Germline CDR1 is SGHTA and CDR2 is FQGNSA. This chain's CDR3 is CASSETSGYFGEQFF. DNA of the CDR3: TGTGCCAGCAGCGAAACTAGCGGCTACTTCGGTGAGCAGTTCTTC.

V gene TRBV6-5 combines with J gene TRBJ1-1, with 7 bases fitting TRBD1. Germline CDR1 is MNHEY and CDR2 is SVGAGI. CDR3 length: 15 amino acids. Germline trimming cut 1 base from V and 1 base from J; bases unmatched to any gene: 3. The CDR3 region is CASSYYNRGNTEAFF. CDR3 nucleotides: TGTGCCAGCAGTTACTACAACAGGGGGAACACTGAAGCTTTCTTT.

CDR3 sequence: CASTAGGNNSPLHF. For the CDR3, the DNA is TGTGCCAGCACCGCCGGGGGGAATAATTCACCCCTCCACTTT. V gene TRBV28 combines with J gene TRBJ1-6; D is perhaps TRBD1 (5 bases). This CDR3 region has 14 residues. Trimming took off 7 bases at V and 5 bases at J, with 12 bases between the two ends. Germline V lookup: CDR1 MDHEN, CDR2 SYDVKM.

The chain is built from TRBV19 and TRBJ2-5; weak D call: TRBD2 (5 bases). The germline CDR1 and CDR2 sequences are LNHDA and SQIVND (reference sequence). CDR3 size: 12 residues. The germline V and J ends were trimmed by 5 bases and 5 bases, with 9 bases remaining between them. The CDR3 region has the DNA TGTGCCAGTAGTCCGGGAACCGAGACCCAGTACTTC. This encodes CASSPGTETQYF. Supplemented by reference TRBV19 and TRBJ2-5, the full variable domain reads DGGITQSPKYLFRKEGQNVTLSCEQNLNHDAMYWYRQDPGQGLRLIYYSQIVNDFQKGDIAEGYSVSREKKESFPLTVTSAQKNPTAFYLCASSPGTETQYFGPGTRLLVL.

This chain joins TRBV19 and TRBJ1-2; 7 nucleotides line up with TRBD1. Germline CDR1 reads LNHDA; CDR2 reads SQIVND (reference sequence). This CDR3 comprises 15 residues. The junction had 10 bases not matched to a gene; V was cut back by 5 bases and J by 4 bases. The chain's CDR3 is CASSPRQGVGYGYTF. As DNA, the CDR3 is TGTGCCAGTAGTCCGCGACAGGGAGTTGGCTATGGCTACACCTTC.

J is TRBJ2-5 and V is TRBV7-2, with TRBD2 matching 10 bases. V was clipped by 4 bases and J by 4 bases; unmatched bases: 9. The CDR3 spans 16 residues. CDR1 SGHTA and CDR2 FQGNSA come from the germline V gene. As DNA, the CDR3 is TGTGCCAGCAGCTCCCGTAGAGCGGGGGGGGCAGAGACCCAGTACTTC. Protein sequence: CASSSRRAGGAETQYF.

The chain couples TRBV7-9 to TRBJ1-4; no clear D gene. The germline V gene encodes CDR1 SEHNR and CDR2 FQNEAQ (reference sequence). This CDR3 has 17 amino acids. V was shortened by 1 base and J by 3 bases, with 15 bases between the two germline ends. As DNA, the CDR3 is TGTGCCAGCAGCTTAGATCTCCGGCGTGGAGCTAATGAAAAACTGTTTTTT. Its translation is CASSLDLRRGANEKLFF.

Note on this clone: The junction does not match germline at one end; this may be a read error. The rearrangement uses TRBV7-7 and TRBJ2-1; 14 positions match TRBD2. This CDR3 has 16 amino acids. Looked up from germline, CDR1 is SSHAT and CDR2 is FNYEAQ (reference sequence). CDR3 bases: TGTGCTAGCAGCCAGCGGACTAGCGGGGGGCAGAATGAGCAGTTCTTC. Translation: CASSQRTSGGQNEQFF.

The J gene is TRBJ1-5, the V gene TRBV5-4; D call uncertain. The germline V gene encodes CDR1 SGHNT and CDR2 YYREEE (reference sequence). The CDR3 is made up of 15 amino acids. The germline V and J ends were trimmed by 0 bases and 1 base, with 8 bases remaining between them. Here the CDR3 reads CASSLGTESNQPQHF. CDR3 coding DNA: TGTGCCAGCAGCTTGGGGACTGAAAGCAATCAGCCCCAGCATTTT.

Details on this clone: Germline is not matched at one junction end, which may reflect a read error. The sample contains more than one DNA sequence encoding this CDR3. The V gene is TRBV6-1, the J gene TRBJ1-5; 9 bases agree with TRBD1. Germline CDR1 is MNHNS and CDR2 is SASEGT. The CDR3 has 15 amino acids. In DNA form, the CDR3 reads TGTGCCAGCAGTGCGGGGGACAGGGATTCCCAGCCCCAACATTTT. As protein: CASSAGDRDSQPQHF.

The gene calls are TRBV29-1 and TRBJ2-4; D might be TRBD2 (7 bases). Trimming left V 6 bases short and J 10 bases short, with 19 bases between. Germline lookup yields CDR1 SQVTM and CDR2 ANQGSEA. This CDR3 contains 13 residues. The CDR3 coding sequence is TGCAGCGTCGAGGGGGGGTTAGGTGGGATTCAGTACTTC. This translates into CSVEGGLGGIQYF.

This chain connects TRBV7-2 to TRBJ2-7; tentative D call: TRBD2 (5 bases). Per the germline V gene, CDR1 is SGHTA and CDR2 is FQGNSA. Trimming removed 2 bases at V and 0 bases at J, with 8 bases between. CDR3 size: 14 residues. The CDR3 protein is CASSLNGISYEQYF. In DNA form, the CDR3 reads TGTGCCAGCAGCTTAAACGGGATCTCCTACGAGCAGTACTTC.

The chain carries TRBV4-1 and TRBJ2-3; TRBD2 matches at 10 bases. CDR1 MGHRA and CDR2 YSYEKL come from the germline V gene. CDR3 length: 17 amino acids. Unmatched junction bases numbered 6, after V lost 2 bases and J lost 1 base. The CDR3 DNA reads TGCGCCAGCAGCCAAACAGGCACTAGCGGGGGCACAGATACGCAGTATTTT. This codes for CASSQTGTSGGTDTQYF.

The chain links TRBV7-9 to TRBJ2-5; 7 bases agree with TRBD1. V was clipped by 2 bases and J by 4 bases; unmatched bases: 19. Germline V lookup: CDR1 SEHNR, CDR2 FQNEAQ (reference sequence). CDR3 length: 19 amino acids. The CDR3 is CASSLYSDRVHFAGETQYF. DNA for the CDR3: TGTGCCAGCAGCTTATACTCCGACAGGGTGCATTTCGCTGGAGAGACCCAGTACTTC.

The gene calls are TRBV5-4 and TRBJ2-1; TRBD2 matches at 7 bases. The germline gives CDR1 SGHNT, CDR2 YYREEE (reference sequence). Trimming took 3 bases from V and 0 from J; bases not matched to a gene: 9. The CDR3 consists of 17 residues. The CDR3 spells CASSYQTSSRSYNEQFF. As DNA, the CDR3 is TGTGCCAGCAGCTACCAGACTAGCTCCCGCTCCTACAATGAGCAGTTCTTC.

This chain joins TRBV7-6 and TRBJ2-7; D is tentatively TRBD1 or TRBD2 (5 bases each). The V and J ends lost 3 bases and 3 bases respectively, with 18 bases between them. The CDR3 is made up of 16 amino acids. Germline V gives CDR1 SGHVS, CDR2 FNYEAQ. CDR3 in amino acids: CASSFAYDSGGYEQYF. In nucleotides, the CDR3 is TGTGCCAGCAGCTTTGCCTACGACAGCGGCGGCTACGAGCAGTACTTC. Filled out from reference TRBV7-6 and TRBJ2-7, the complete variable domain reads GAGVSQSPRYKVTKRGQDVALRCDPISGHVSLYWYRQALGQGPEFLTYFNYEAQQDKSGLPNDRFSAERPEGSISTLTIQRTEQRDSAMYRCASSFAYDSGGYEQYFGPGTRLTVT.

The chain carries TRBV30 and TRBJ1-4; weak D call: TRBD1 (5 bases). The length of the CDR3 is 15 residues. Germline values: CDR1 GTSNPN, CDR2 SVGIG (reference sequence). Trimming took 2 bases from V and 4 from J, leaving 14 bases between them. The CDR3 loop is CAWSQWGVGNEKLFF. The CDR3 DNA reads as TGTGCCTGGAGTCAATGGGGGGTCGGTAATGAAAAACTGTTTTTT.

The chain couples TRBV7-2 to TRBJ1-1; TRBD1 aligns across 7 bases. Germline V gene lookup returns CDR1 SGHTA and CDR2 FQGNSA. J gave up 4 bases and V 2 bases, and 7 bases lay outside the gene matches. This CDR3 region has 15 residues. DNA for the CDR3: TGTGCCAGCAGCTTACAGGGGGGCGCGGGCACTGAAGCTTTCTTT. Translation: CASSLQGGAGTEAFF.

The chain joins TRBV7-9 to TRBJ2-1; possibly TRBD2 for D (5 bases). There are 15 residues in the CDR3. Deletions cut 2 bases from V and 8 bases from J, with 16 bases between. Germline V gives CDR1 SEHNR, CDR2 FQNEAQ (reference sequence). The CDR3 nucleotides read TGTGCCAGCAGCTTAACTAGGCCAGCTTCGGATGAGCAGTTCTTC. It codes for CASSLTRPASDEQFF.

This clone was counted a single time. The sample contains more than one DNA sequence encoding this CDR3. V usage is TRBV7-8 and J usage is TRBJ2-7, with 10 bases aligning to TRBD2. The trim removed 4 bases at V and 1 base at J, leaving 4 bases unmatched. In germline, CDR1 is SGHVS, CDR2 FQNEAQ. The CDR3 has 15 amino acids. The CDR3 sequence is CASSSRTSGSYEQYF. The CDR3 DNA reads TGTGCCAGCAGCTCCCGGACTAGCGGATCCTACGAGCAGTACTTC.

The chain recombines TRBV11-2 with TRBJ2-3, with 12 bases aligning to TRBD2. The CDR3 length is 17 residues. CDR1 and CDR2 from the germline V gene are SGHAT and FQNNGV. J was trimmed by 4 bases and V by 5 bases; bases with no gene match: 10. The CDR3 bases are TGTGCCAGCAGCCGGCTAGCGGGAGGGCCGGGAGCAGATACGCAGTATTTT. Protein sequence: CASSRLAGGPGADTQYF.

The rearrangement links TRBV28 to TRBJ2-7; D is ambiguous. Trimming stripped 3 bases from V and 3 bases from J, with 12 bases between. The CDR3 covers 14 residues. Germline V CDR1 and CDR2: MDHEN, SYDVKM. In nucleotides, the CDR3 is TGTGCCAGCAGTTTGTTGGTGGGGAACTACGAGCAGTACTTC. This codes for CASSLLVGNYEQYF.

V usage is TRBV6-5 and J usage is TRBJ1-2; possibly TRBD1 for D (5 bases). Trimming left V 0 bases short and J 8 bases short, with 13 bases between. CDR1 and CDR2 (germline): MNHEY, SVGAGI. This CDR3 has 14 amino acids. CDR3 nucleotide sequence: TGTGCCAGCAGTTACTCGGTGGGGGTGGGCGGCTACACCTTC. Translating it yields CASSYSVGVGGYTF.

The chain recombines TRBV6-6 with TRBJ2-2; D tentatively fits TRBD1 or TRBD2 (5 bases each). Between the trimmed V and J ends, which lost 6 bases and 4 bases, there was a span of 12 bases. The germline CDR1 and CDR2 sequences are MNHNY and SVGAGI (reference sequence). CDR3 length equals 14 residues. The CDR3 sequence: CASSPQGPTGELFF. The CDR3 nucleotides are TGTGCCAGCAGCCCTCAGGGACCCACCGGGGAGCTGTTTTTT.

For this clone: Germline is not matched at one junction end, which may reflect a read error. The J gene is TRBJ1-3, the V gene TRBV5-4; 11 nucleotides agree with TRBD1. The CDR3 contains 14 residues. Germline V gives CDR1 SGHNT, CDR2 YYREEE (reference sequence). CDR3 loop: CASSSMDRGQTIYF. The CDR3 nucleotides are TGTGCCAGCAGCTCAATGGACAGGGGGCAGACCATATACTTT. Supplemented by reference TRBV5-4 and TRBJ1-3, the full variable domain reads ETGVTQSPTHLIKTRGQQVTLRCSSQSGHNTVSWYQQALGQGPQFIFQYYREEENGRGNFPPRFSGLQFPNYSSELNVNALELDDSALYLCASSSMDRGQTIYFGEGSWLTVV.

The rearrangement joins TRBV6-5 to TRBJ2-7; TRBD2 is a possible D gene (5 bases). Trimming cost V 5 bases and J 9 bases, with 11 bases left between them. Germline values: CDR1 MNHEY, CDR2 SVGAGI. The CDR3 runs to 11 residues. CDR3 protein: CASSTGSVQYF. CDR3 DNA sequence: TGTGCCAGCAGTACGGGGTCAGTGCAGTACTTC.